The entry below gives a single T cell receptor (beta chain) sequence along with its context. This record comes from a study of blood T cell repertoires in COVID-19. The wider study: COVID-19 samples collected from the United States, Italy and Spain covered acute and convalescent phases. From T cells, B-cell-depleted T cells, or PBMCs came the material, which was cDNA or gDNA.

The germline V gene has CDR1 ENHRY and CDR2 SYGVKD. The CDR3 sequence is 15 residues long. Trimming stripped 2 bases from V and 3 bases from J, with 8 bases between. Authors' data handling: Reference gene primer amplification yielded estimated nucleated cell counts. TCRdb's table, derived via immunoSEQ multiplex PCR, lists solely in-frame clones and lacks some. D and trimming were read from the DNA, whereas the V and J calls and clone size are those reported in that table. Here the sample spans over 200,000 clones, around 80% being singletons. Material for sequencing was peripheral blood. This sequence joins TRBV10-3 and TRBJ1-6; D unclear. The TCR sequence derives from a man aged 35 to 55 with acute or convalescent COVID-19. The CDR3 nucleotides are TGTGCCATCAGTGAGGGGAGTGGCTATAATTCACCCCTCCACTTT. It yields the protein CAISEGSGYNSPLHF.